These T cell receptor beta chains were read from a single sample in a study of shared clonotypes between healthy human individuals. Profiling relied on immunoSEQ multiplex PCR, and the TCRdb table lists in-frame clones only, not all of them. The data show a few million clones, 85% to 95% seen once. Sequencing used naive CD4+ T cells from PBMCs. These receptors all come from a man aged 18 to 29 in good health. Some clones in this sample may be carry-over from other donors' samples. The CDR3 runs from the conserved cysteine through the conserved F or W. Fields, in order: D gene, V gene, J gene, clone size, CDR3 DNA, CDR3 protein. The D gene is left open where the match is weak. Expanded clones are given a class, and other clones once, few, many or no size at all.

>.|TRBV10-3|TRBJ1-1|once
TGTGCCATCAGTGAGTCGACGCAGCCGAACACTGAAGCTTTCTTT
CAISESTQPNTEAFF
>TRBD1|TRBV28|TRBJ2-5|.
TGTGCCAGCAGTATCCCGGACAGGGAAGAGACCCAGTACTTC
CASSIPDREETQYF
>.|TRBV5-4|TRBJ1-3|.
TGTGCCAGCAGCTTGGGACAACGGGACGGAAACACCATATATTTT
CASSLGQRDGNTIYF
>TRBD2|TRBV11-3|TRBJ2-1|.
TGTGCCAGCAGCTATAGCGGGAGACGGGAGCAGTTCTTC
CASSYSGRREQFF
>TRBD1|TRBV28|TRBJ1-2|.
TGTGCCAGCAGTTCTACAGGGGAGGCTGGCTACACCTTC
CASSSTGEAGYTF
>.|TRBV7-6|TRBJ2-3|.
TGTGCCAGCAGCCCAATTTACCGCGTGGAGGACCACTGGGGGGATACGCAGTATTTT
CASSPIYRVEDHWGDTQYF
>TRBD2|TRBV6-1|TRBJ2-3|once
TGTGCCAGCATCCCTAGCGGGATTGCCCCAGATACGCAGTATTTT
CASIPSGIAPDTQYF
>.|TRBV21-1|TRBJ1-5|.
TGTGCCAGCAGCAATGGGGGAACGGTAAAAAAGAGCAATCAGCCCCAGCATTTT
CASSNGGTVKKSNQPQHF
>TRBD1|TRBV6-6|TRBJ2-7|.
TGTGCCAGCAGTTACGGACAGGGGGACGAGCAGTACTTC
CASSYGQGDEQYF
>.|TRBV7-8|TRBJ1-2|.
TGTGCCAGCAGCCCTGGGGTTGAGGGCTACACCTTC
CASSPGVEGYTF
>.|TRBV9|TRBJ2-7|.
TGTGCCAGCAGCGTGGGGAGCCACGATCCCTACGAGCAGTACTTC
CASSVGSHDPYEQYF
>TRBD1|TRBV30|TRBJ1-1|.
TGTGCCTGGAGTATCAGGGGGGGGTCTGAAGCTTTCTTT
CAWSIRGGSEAFF
>TRBD2|TRBV6-4|TRBJ2-1|.
TGTGCCAGCAGTGTTGAAGCGGGAGAGAATGAGCAGTTCTTC
CASSVEAGENEQFF
>.|TRBV14|TRBJ2-7|.
TGTGCCAGCAGCCGTGTAGCGAGCTCCTACGAGCAGTACTTC
CASSRVASSYEQYF
>.|TRBV11-2|TRBJ2-7|.
TGTGCCAGCAGCCTTTACCGGGCCTCGACCGACGAGCAGTACTTC
CASSLYRASTDEQYF
>.|TRBV11-1|TRBJ1-2|.
TGTGCCAGCAGCCGCCAGGACTATGGCTACACCTTC
CASSRQDYGYTF
>TRBD2|TRBV28|TRBJ2-3|.
TGTGCCAGTAGACTAGCGGGAGGCCGGACAGATACGCAGTATTTT
CASRLAGGRTDTQYF
>.|TRBV7-2|TRBJ2-5|.
TGTGCCAGCAGCCCCGACGGGGGAGAGACCCAGTACTTC
CASSPDGGETQYF
>TRBD2|TRBV6-5|TRBJ2-5|.
TGTGCCAGCAGTAAACTAGCGGGAGAAGAGACCCAGTACTTC
CASSKLAGEETQYF
>.|TRBV7-2|TRBJ2-7|.
TGTGCCAGCAATCAAGTTCCGGGGGAGCAGTACTTC
CASNQVPGEQYF
>.|TRBV6-5|TRBJ1-2|few
TGTGCCAGCAATGGCGGGGTCGGCTACACCTTC
CASNGGVGYTF
>TRBD2|TRBV6-5|TRBJ2-2|.
TGTGCCAGCAGTTGGACTAGCGGGAGTCCCGGGGAGCTGTTTTTT
CASSWTSGSPGELFF
>.|TRBV6-5|TRBJ2-2|.
TGTGCCAGCAGTTCATACAGGGTTCCGAACACCGGGGAGCTGTTTTTT
CASSSYRVPNTGELFF
>.|TRBV27|TRBJ2-7|.
TGTGCCAGCAGTTTATCTAGGAGACACGAGCAGTACTTC
CASSLSRRHEQYF
>.|TRBV9|TRBJ1-5|.
TGTGCCAGCAGCGTACTGGGGGACCAGCCCCAGCATTTT
CASSVLGDQPQHF
>.|TRBV15|TRBJ2-1|once
TGTGCCACCAGCAGAGAGAGGGGGTCCTACAATGAGCAGTTCTTC
CATSRERGSYNEQFF
>.|TRBV11-2|TRBJ1-4|.
TGTGCCAGCAGCCGACGTATCTTACAGCCAAATGAAAAACTGTTTTTT
CASSRRILQPNEKLFF
>TRBD2|TRBV7-7|TRBJ2-7|.
TGTGCCAGCAGCTCCGAGAGGGGGACTAGCGGGAGTTATGAGCAGTACTTC
CASSSERGTSGSYEQYF
>TRBD2|TRBV7-9|TRBJ2-1|.
TGTGCCAGCAGCCCCAGCGGCGGGAGGGCCTTAAATGAGCAGTTCTTC
CASSPSGGRALNEQFF
>.|TRBV28|TRBJ1-2|.
TGTGCCAGCAGTTCCGCCAGTTTACAAGCTAACTATGGCTACACCTTC
CASSSASLQANYGYTF
>TRBD1|TRBV28|TRBJ2-5|once
TGTGCCAGCAGGACTAAGACAGGGGAGACCCAGTACTTC
CASRTKTGETQYF
>.|TRBV4-1|TRBJ1-5|.
TGCGCCAGCAGCCAAGGGGATAGCCTTTATAGCAATCAGCCCCAGCATTTT
CASSQGDSLYSNQPQHF
>.|TRBV6-5|TRBJ2-1|once
TGTGCCAGCAGTAGTGGACAGAGCTCCTACAATGAGCAGTTCTTC
CASSSGQSSYNEQFF
>TRBD2|TRBV6-5|TRBJ2-3|.
TGTGCCAGCAGTTTTGGGACTAGCGGGAGCCAATATACGCAGTATTTT
CASSFGTSGSQYTQYF
>TRBD1|TRBV28|TRBJ2-7|.
TGTGCCAGCAGTTCCCGGGACAGGGGGTATGCCTACGAGCAGTACTTC
CASSSRDRGYAYEQYF
>TRBD2|TRBV5-4|TRBJ2-1|.
TGTGCCAGCAGCGCCCTAAGCGGGAGAGTCGATGAGCAGTTCTTC
CASSALSGRVDEQFF
>.|TRBV11-2|TRBJ2-1|.
TGTGCCAGCAGCCAGACCGTTAGCTCCTACAATGAGCAGTTCTTC
CASSQTVSSYNEQFF
>.|TRBV6-1|TRBJ1-1|.
TGTGCCAGCAGGTATAACAGGGAGGGGAACACTGAAGCTTTCTTT
CASRYNREGNTEAFF
>TRBD2|TRBV11-2|TRBJ2-2|.
TGTGCCAGCAGCCCCCCGGGCGGGAGGGCCGGGACCGGGGAGCTGTTTTTT
CASSPPGGRAGTGELFF
>TRBD1|TRBV5-4|TRBJ1-2|few
TGTGCCAGCAGCTTCCGGGACAGGGGTCACTATGGCTACACCTTC
CASSFRDRGHYGYTF
>.|TRBV28|TRBJ1-2|.
TGTGCCAGCAGCCCCTCGTTTGGCTACACCTTC
CASSPSFGYTF
>TRBD2|TRBV28|TRBJ2-2|.
TGTGCCAGCAGTTTACCCCGTTGGGGGGGTACTACCGCGAACACCGGGGAGCTGTTTTTT
CASSLPRWGGTTANTGELFF
>.|TRBV30|TRBJ1-2|.
TGTGCCCTCTTCTCAAGACTATTTCACGGGCGTTATTTCTATGGCTACACCTTC
CALFSRLFHGRYFYGYTF
>.|TRBV18|TRBJ2-3|.
TGTGCCAGCTCACTGGCTGATACGCAGTATTTT
CASSLADTQYF
>TRBD2|TRBV6-5|TRBJ2-1|.
TGTGCCAGCAGCTCTAGCGGGATCTCCTACAATGAGCAGTTCTTC
CASSSSGISYNEQFF
>.|TRBV28|TRBJ1-4|.
TGTGCCAGCAGTACCCGCGGAGGGGGGCCCGAAAAACTGTTTTTT
CASSTRGGGPEKLFF
>.|TRBV18|TRBJ2-6|.
TGTGCCAGCTCACCTGTCAGCTCTGGGGCCAACGTCCTGACTTTC
CASSPVSSGANVLTF
>.|TRBV28|TRBJ1-2|once
TGTGCCAGCAGCATCCCCCAGGATGGCTACACCTTC
CASSIPQDGYTF
>.|TRBV30|TRBJ2-5|.
TGTGCCTGGGCCCTGGGCCCGCAAGAGACCCAGTACTTC
CAWALGPQETQYF
>.|TRBV19|TRBJ1-2|.
TGTGCCAGTAGTATTGGACAAGGAAACTATGGCTACACCTTC
CASSIGQGNYGYTF
>.|TRBV15|TRBJ2-7|.
TGTGCCACCAGCAGGGCCCGGTCGGGAGTCACCTACGAGCAGTACTTC
CATSRARSGVTYEQYF
>TRBD1|TRBV18|TRBJ2-1|.
TGTGCCAGCTCACCGCCTTTGGGACAGAGCTCCTACAATGAGCAGTTCTTC
CASSPPLGQSSYNEQFF
>.|TRBV18|TRBJ2-6|once
TGTGCCAGCTCACCCCGGACAGACTCTGGGGCCAACGTCCTGACTTTC
CASSPRTDSGANVLTF
>.|TRBV30|TRBJ2-5|.
TGTGCCTGGACACAGCCGCAGGCCCAGTACTTC
CAWTQPQAQYF
>.|TRBV7-3|TRBJ1-2|.
TGTGCCAGCAGCTTAAACGATTTTTCTGGCTACACCTTC
CASSLNDFSGYTF
>.|TRBV5-1|TRBJ1-2|few
TGCGCCAGCAGCTCGGAGTTCGACAGGGGCTACACCTTC
CASSSEFDRGYTF
>.|TRBV6-1|TRBJ1-2|.
TGTGCCAGCAGTCCCTCCCCTAACTATGGCTACACCTTC
CASSPSPNYGYTF
>.|TRBV10-2|TRBJ2-3|.
TGCGCCAGCAGTGATTTTAGGACGGCCAGCACAGATACGCAGTATTTT
CASSDFRTASTDTQYF
>.|TRBV19|TRBJ2-1|.
TGTGCCAGTAGTATTACCGCCTCCGACAGCTATGAGCAGTTCTTC
CASSITASDSYEQFF